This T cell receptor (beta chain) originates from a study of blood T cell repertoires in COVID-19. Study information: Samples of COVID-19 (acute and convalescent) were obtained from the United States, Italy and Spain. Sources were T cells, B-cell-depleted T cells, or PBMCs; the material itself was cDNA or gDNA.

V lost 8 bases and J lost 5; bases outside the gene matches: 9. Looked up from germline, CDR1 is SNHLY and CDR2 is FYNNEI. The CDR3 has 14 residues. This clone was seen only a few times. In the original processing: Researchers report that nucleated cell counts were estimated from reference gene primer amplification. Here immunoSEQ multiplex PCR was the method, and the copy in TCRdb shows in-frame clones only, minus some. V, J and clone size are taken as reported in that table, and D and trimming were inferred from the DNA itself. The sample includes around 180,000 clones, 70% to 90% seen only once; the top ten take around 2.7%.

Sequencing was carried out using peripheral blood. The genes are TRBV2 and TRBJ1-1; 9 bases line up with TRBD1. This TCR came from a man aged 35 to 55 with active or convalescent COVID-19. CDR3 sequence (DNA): TGTGCCAGCGATCCATACAGGGGGCAGACTGAAGCTTTCTTT. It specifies CASDPYRGQTEAFF.